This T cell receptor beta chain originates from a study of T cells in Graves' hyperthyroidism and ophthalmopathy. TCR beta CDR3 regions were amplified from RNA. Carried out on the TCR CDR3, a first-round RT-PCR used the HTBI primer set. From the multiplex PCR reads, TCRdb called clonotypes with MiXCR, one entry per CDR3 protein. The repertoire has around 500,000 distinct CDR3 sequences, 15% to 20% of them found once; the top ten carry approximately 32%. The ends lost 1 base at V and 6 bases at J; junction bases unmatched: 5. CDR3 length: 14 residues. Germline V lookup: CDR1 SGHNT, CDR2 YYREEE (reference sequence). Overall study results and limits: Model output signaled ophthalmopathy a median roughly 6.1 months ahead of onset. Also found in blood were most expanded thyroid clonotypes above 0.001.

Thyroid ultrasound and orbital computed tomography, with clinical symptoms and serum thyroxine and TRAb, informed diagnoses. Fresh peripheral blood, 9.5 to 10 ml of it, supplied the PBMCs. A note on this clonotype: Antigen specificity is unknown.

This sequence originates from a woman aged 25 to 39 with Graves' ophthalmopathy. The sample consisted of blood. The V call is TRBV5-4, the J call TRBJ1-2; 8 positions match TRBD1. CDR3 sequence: CASSLPTGEDGYTF. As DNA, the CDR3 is TGTGCCAGCAGCTTGCCGACAGGGGAGGATGGCTACACCTTC.